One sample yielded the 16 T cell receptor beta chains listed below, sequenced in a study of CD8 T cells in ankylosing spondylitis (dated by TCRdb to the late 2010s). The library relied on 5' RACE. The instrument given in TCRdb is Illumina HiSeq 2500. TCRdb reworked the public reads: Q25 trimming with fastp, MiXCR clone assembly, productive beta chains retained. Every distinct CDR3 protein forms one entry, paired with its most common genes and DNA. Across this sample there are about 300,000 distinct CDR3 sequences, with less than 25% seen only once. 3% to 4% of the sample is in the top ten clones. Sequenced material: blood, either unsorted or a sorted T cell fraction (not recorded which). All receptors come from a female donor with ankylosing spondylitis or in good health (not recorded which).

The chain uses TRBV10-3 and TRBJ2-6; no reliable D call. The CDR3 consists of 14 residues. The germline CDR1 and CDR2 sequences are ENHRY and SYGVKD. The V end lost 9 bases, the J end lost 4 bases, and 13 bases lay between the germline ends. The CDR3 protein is CAIAPLGGANVLTF. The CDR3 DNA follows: TGTGCCATTGCACCCTTGGGAGGGGCCAACGTCCTGACTTTC.

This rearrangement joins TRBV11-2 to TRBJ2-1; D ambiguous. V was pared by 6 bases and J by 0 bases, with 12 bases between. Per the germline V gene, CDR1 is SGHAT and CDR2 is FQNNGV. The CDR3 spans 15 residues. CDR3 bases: TGTGCCAGCAGTTCCATAGTAAGCTCCTACAATGAGCAGTTCTTC. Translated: CASSSIVSSYNEQFF.

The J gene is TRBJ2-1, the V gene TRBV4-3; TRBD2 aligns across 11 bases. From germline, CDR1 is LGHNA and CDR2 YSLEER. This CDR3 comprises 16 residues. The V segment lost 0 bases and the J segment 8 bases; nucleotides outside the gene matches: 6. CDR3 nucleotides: TGCGCCAGCAGCCAAGAAACTAGCGGGAGCGGGTATGAGCAGTTCTTC. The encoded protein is CASSQETSGSGYEQFF.

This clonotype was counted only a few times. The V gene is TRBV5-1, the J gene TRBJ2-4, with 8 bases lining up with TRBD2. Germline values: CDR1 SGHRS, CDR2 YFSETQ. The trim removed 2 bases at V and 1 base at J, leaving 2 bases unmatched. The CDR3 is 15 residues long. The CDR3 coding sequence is TGCGCCAGCAGCTTCGGCGGGGGGGCCAAAAACATTCAGTACTTC. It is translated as CASSFGGGAKNIQYF. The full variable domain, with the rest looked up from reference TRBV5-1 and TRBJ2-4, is KAGVTQTPRYLIKTRGQQVTLSCSPISGHRSVSWYQQTPGQGLQFLFEYFSETQRNKGNFPGRFSGRQFSNSRSEMNVSTLELGDSALYLCASSFGGGAKNIQYFGAGTRLSVL.

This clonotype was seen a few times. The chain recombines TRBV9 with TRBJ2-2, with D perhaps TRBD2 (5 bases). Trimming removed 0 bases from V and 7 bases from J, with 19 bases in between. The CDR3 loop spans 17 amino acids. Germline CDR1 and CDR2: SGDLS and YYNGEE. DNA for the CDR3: TGTGCCAGCAGCGTAGTAGGGAGAACGGTTTTCGGCGGGGAGCTGTTTTTT. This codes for CASSVVGRTVFGGELFF.

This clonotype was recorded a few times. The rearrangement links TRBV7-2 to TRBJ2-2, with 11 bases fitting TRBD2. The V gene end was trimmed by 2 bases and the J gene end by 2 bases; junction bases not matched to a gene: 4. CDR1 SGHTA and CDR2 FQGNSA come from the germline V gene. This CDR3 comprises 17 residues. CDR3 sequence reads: CASSLLAGGTNTGELFF. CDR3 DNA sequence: TGTGCCAGCAGCTTACTAGCGGGAGGTACCAACACCGGGGAGCTGTTTTTT.

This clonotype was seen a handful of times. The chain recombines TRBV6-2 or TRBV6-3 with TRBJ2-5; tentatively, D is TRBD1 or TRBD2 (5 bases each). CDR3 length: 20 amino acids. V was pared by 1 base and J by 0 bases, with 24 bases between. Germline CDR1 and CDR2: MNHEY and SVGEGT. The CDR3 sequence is CASSYLSGTGKSLYQETQYF. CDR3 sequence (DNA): TGTGCCAGCAGTTACTTATCCGGGACCGGGAAAAGCCTGTACCAAGAGACCCAGTACTTC.

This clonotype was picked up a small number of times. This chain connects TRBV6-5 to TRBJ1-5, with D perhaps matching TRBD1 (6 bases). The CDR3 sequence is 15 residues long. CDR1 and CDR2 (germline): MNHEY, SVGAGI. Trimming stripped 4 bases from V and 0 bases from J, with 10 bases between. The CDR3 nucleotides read TGTGCCAGCAGTTCGGACAGAGATAGCAATCAGCCCCAGCATTTT. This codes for CASSSDRDSNQPQHF.

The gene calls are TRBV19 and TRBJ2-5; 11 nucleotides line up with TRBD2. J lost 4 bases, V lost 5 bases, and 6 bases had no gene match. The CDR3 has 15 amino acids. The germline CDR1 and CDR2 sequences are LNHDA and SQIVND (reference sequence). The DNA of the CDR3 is TGTGCCAGTAGTCGGAGACTAGCGGGAAGAGAGACCCAGTACTTC. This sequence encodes CASSRRLAGRETQYF. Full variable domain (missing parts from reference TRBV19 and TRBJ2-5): DGGITQSPKYLFRKEGQNVTLSCEQNLNHDAMYWYRQDPGQGLRLIYYSQIVNDFQKGDIAEGYSVSREKKESFPLTVTSAQKNPTAFYLCASSRRLAGRETQYFGPGTRLLVL.

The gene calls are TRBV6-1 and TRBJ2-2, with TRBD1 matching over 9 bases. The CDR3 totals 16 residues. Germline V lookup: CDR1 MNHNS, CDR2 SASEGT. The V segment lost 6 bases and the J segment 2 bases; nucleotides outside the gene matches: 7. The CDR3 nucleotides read TGTGCCAGCAGCCGACCGGGACAGGGCAACACCGGGGAGCTGTTTTTT. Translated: CASSRPGQGNTGELFF.

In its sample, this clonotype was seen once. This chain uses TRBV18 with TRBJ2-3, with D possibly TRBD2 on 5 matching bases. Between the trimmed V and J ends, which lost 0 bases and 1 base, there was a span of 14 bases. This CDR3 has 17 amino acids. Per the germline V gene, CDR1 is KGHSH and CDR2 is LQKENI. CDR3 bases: TGTGCCAGCTCACCACCCGGGGTGGGAAAAGGCACAGATACGCAGTATTTT. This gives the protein CASSPPGVGKGTDTQYF.

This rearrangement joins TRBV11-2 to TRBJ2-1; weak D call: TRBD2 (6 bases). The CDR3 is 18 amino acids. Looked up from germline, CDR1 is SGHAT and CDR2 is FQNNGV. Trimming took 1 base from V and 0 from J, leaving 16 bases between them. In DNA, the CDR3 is TGTGCCAGCAGCTTAGTAGGCGGGAACATGAACTCCTACAATGAGCAGTTCTTC. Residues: CASSLVGGNMNSYNEQFF.

The CDR3 DNA is TGTGCCAGCAGTGAATATGAAGGCTACACCTTC. Amino acids: CASSEYEGYTF. This rearrangement joins TRBV2 to TRBJ1-2; unclear D gene. Germline lookup yields CDR1 SNHLY and CDR2 FYNNEI. V gave up 2 bases and J gave up 8 bases, with 6 bases separating them. This CDR3 has 11 amino acids.

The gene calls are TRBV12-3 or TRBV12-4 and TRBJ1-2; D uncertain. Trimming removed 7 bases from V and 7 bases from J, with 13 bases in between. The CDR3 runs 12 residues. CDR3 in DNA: TGTGCCAGCACCATCTTGACTGCTGGCTACACCTTC. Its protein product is CASTILTAGYTF.

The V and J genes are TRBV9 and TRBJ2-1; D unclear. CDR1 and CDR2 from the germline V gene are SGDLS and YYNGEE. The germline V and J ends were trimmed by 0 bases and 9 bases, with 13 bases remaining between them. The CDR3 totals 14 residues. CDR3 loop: CASSVVTASGEQFF. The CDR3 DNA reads TGTGCCAGCAGCGTAGTTACCGCTTCGGGTGAGCAGTTCTTC.

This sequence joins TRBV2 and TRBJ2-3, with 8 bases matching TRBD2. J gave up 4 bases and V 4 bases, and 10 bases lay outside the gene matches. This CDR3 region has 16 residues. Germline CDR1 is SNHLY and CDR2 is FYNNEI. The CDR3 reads CASSVRGRKQADTQYF. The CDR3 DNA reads TGTGCCAGCAGTGTCCGCGGGAGGAAACAGGCAGATACGCAGTATTTT.